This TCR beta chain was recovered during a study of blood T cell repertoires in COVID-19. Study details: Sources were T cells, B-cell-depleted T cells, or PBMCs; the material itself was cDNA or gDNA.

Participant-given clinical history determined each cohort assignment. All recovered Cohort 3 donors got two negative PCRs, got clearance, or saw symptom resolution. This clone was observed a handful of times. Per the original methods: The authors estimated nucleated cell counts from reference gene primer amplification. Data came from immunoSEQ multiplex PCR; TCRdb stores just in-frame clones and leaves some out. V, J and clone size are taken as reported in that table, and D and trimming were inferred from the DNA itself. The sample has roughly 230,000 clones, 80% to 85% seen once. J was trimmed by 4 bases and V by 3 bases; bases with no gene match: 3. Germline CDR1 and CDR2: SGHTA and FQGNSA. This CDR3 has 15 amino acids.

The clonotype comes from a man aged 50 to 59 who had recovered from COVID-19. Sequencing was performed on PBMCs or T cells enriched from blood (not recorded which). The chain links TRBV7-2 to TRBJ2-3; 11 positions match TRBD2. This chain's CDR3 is CASSFVAGGSDTQYF. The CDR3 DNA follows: TGTGCCAGCAGCTTTGTAGCGGGGGGGTCAGATACGCAGTATTTT.